This T cell receptor (beta chain) was profiled in a study of CD8+ T cells in alopecia areata. Extraction and reverse transcription of RNA yielded cDNA as the sequencing template. Method: immunoSEQ multiplex PCR; TCRdb's copy keeps in-frame clones and lacks some. Seen here are approximately 57,000 clones, 95% to 97% observed once, and the top ten hold 20% to 30%. The germline CDR1 and CDR2 sequences are WSHSY and SAAADI. J lost 6 bases, V lost 5 bases, and 5 bases had no gene match. This CDR3 has 13 residues. The source of this sequence is a human donor with alopecia areata. The rearrangement joins TRBV10-2 to TRBJ2-3; 7 bases line up with TRBD1. Specimen: CD8+ T cells sorted from blood, collected at week 0. The CDR3 loop is CASSPRDSDTQYF. CDR3 nucleotides: TGCGCCAGCAGTCCGAGGGACAGCGATACGCAGTATTTT.